This TCR beta chain was documented in a study of blood T cell repertoires in COVID-19. Using immunoSEQ multiplex PCR, the repertoire was profiled, and TCRdb retains in-frame clones only, with some absent. The sample includes a few hundred thousand clones, roughly nine tenths of them seen just once. The V gene end was trimmed by 7 bases and the J gene end by 11 bases; junction bases not matched to a gene: 7. The germline CDR1 and CDR2 sequences are SQVTM and ANQGSEA. The length of the CDR3 is 11 residues. This TCR came from a man in his sixties with acute or convalescent COVID-19. The chain carries TRBV29-1 and TRBJ1-1; 10 bases agree with TRBD1. The sample was peripheral blood. CDR3 DNA: TGCAGCGCCGACAGGGGGCGATGGGCTTTCTTT. Translated, it gives CSADRGRWAFF.